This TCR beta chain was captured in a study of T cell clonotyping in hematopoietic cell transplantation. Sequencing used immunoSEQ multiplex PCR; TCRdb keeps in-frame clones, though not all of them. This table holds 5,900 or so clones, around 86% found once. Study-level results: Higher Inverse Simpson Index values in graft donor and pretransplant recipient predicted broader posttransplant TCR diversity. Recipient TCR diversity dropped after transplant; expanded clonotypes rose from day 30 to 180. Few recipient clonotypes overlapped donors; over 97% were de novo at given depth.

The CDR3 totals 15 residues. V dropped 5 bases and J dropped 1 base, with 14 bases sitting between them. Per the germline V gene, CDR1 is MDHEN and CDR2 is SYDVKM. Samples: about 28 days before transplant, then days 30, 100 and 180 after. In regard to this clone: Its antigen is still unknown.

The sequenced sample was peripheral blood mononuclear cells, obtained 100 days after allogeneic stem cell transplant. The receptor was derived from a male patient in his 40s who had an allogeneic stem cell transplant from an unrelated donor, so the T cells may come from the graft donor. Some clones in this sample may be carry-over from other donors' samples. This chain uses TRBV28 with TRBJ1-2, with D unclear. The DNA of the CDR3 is TGTGCCAGCAGTCAACAAGGATTATTTAACTATGGCTACACCTTC. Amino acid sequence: CASSQQGLFNYGYTF.